The present T cell receptor beta chain was sequenced within a study of shared clonotypes between healthy human individuals. For the study at large: Donors consisted of a couple of women and a few men between 18 and 49. Study-wide points: Shared across a few donors were roughly 5% of the naive CD4 clonotypes.

CDR1 and CDR2 from the germline V gene are SGHVS and FNYEAQ. V was pared by 1 base and J by 1 base, with 4 bases of the junction left unmatched. The CDR3 is 16 amino acids. As concerns this clone: Its antigen is unidentified.

Some clones are missing from TCRdb's copy, which holds only in-frame ones; the method was immunoSEQ multiplex PCR. This repertoire shows about 2.4 million clones, over 85% found once; its top ten account for 0.35% to 0.45%. This receptor was taken from a man aged 18 to 30 in good health. Some clones in this sample may be carry-over from other donors' samples. The sequenced sample consisted of naive CD4+ T cells from PBMCs. Indicated subset: CD45RA+ positively selected. The chain carries TRBV7-6 and TRBJ2-7, with 10 positions matching TRBD2. In nucleotides, the CDR3 is TGTGCCAGCAGCTTAGGGGGGACTAGCGCATCCTACGAGCAGTACTTC. This sequence encodes CASSLGGTSASYEQYF.